This note documents a single T cell receptor (beta chain) sequence. Its antigen is not identified. This sample stems from a study of tumor-infiltrating lymphocytes in localized non-small cell lung cancer. Overall study findings and caveats: Available tissue quantity limited TCR sequencing to a patient subset. Tumors had more T cell infiltration than uninvolved lung, per TCRbeta sequencing and CD3 counts.

The assay was immunoSEQ multiplex PCR, and TCRdb's table has in-frame clones only and misses some. The profile shows tens of thousands of clones, 80% to 90% of them singletons. This CDR3 spans 15 amino acids. V was pared by 0 bases and J by 1 base, with 10 bases between. Germline loops: CDR1 MNHEY, CDR2 SVGAGI. This sequence originates from a human donor with non-small cell lung cancer. The specimen was lung tumor tissue. The chain has TRBV6-5 and TRBJ2-7; D is perhaps TRBD1 (5 bases). The CDR3 reads CASSYSWGRSYEQYF. Written as DNA, the CDR3 is TGTGCCAGCAGTTACTCGTGGGGCAGATCCTACGAGCAGTACTTC.